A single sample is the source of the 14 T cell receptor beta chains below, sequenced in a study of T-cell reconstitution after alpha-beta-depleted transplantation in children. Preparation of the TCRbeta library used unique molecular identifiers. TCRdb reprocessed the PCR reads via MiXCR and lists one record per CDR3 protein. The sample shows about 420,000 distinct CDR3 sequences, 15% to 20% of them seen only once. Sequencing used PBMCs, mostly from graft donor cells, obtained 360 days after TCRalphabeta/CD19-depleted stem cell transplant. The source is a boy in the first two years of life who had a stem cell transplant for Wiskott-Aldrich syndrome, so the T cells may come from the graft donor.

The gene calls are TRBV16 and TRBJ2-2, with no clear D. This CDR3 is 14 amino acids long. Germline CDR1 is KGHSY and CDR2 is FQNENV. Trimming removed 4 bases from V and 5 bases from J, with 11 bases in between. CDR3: CASSLKSLTGELFF. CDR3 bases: TGTGCCAGCAGCCTAAAATCGTTAACCGGGGAGCTGTTTTTT.

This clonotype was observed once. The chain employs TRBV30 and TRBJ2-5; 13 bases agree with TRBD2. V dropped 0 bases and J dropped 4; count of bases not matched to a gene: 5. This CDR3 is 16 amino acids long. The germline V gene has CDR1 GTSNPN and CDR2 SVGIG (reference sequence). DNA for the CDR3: TGTGCCTGGAGTGTACTAGCGGGGGGGTTGGGAGAGACCCAGTACTTC. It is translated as CAWSVLAGGLGETQYF.

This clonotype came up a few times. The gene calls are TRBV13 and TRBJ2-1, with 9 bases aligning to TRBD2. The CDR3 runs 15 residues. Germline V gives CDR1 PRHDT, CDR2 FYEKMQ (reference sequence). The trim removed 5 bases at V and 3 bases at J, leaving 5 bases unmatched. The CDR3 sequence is CASSISGRNYNEQFF. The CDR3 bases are TGTGCCAGCAGCATTAGCGGGAGAAACTACAATGAGCAGTTCTTC.

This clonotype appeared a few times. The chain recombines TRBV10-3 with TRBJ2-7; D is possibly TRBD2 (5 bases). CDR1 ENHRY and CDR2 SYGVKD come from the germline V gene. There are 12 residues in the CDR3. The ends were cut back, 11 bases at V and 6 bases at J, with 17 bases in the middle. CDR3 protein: CAANPGEGEQYF. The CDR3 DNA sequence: TGTGCCGCCAACCCGGGCGAGGGCGAGCAGTACTTC.

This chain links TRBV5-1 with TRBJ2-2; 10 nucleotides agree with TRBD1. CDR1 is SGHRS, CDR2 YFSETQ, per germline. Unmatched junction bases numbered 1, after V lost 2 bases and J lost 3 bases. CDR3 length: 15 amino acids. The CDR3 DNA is TGCGCCAGCAGCTTTGACAGGGGGCACACCGGGGAGCTGTTTTTT. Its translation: CASSFDRGHTGELFF.

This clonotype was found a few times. The CDR3 is CASSPSPRTGSVGELFF. The DNA of the CDR3 is TGTGCCAGCAGTCCCAGCCCAAGGACAGGGAGTGTCGGGGAGCTGTTTTTT. This rearrangement joins TRBV6-5 to TRBJ2-2; 8 bases are a match to TRBD1. Germline V CDR1 and CDR2: MNHEY, SVGAGI. The V gene end was trimmed by 5 bases and the J gene end by 7 bases; junction bases not matched to a gene: 15. The CDR3 is 17 residues long.

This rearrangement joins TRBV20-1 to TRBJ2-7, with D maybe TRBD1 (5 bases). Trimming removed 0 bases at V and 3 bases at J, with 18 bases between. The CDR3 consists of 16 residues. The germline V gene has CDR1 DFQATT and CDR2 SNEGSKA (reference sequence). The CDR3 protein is CSARDADQEGVYEQYF. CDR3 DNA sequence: TGCAGTGCTAGAGATGCGGACCAGGAAGGGGTCTACGAGCAGTACTTC.

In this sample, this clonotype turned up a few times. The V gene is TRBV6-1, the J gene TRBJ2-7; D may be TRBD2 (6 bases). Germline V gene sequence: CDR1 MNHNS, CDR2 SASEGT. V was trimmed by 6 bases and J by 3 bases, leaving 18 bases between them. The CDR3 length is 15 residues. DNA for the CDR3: TGTGCCAGCAGCGCCCGACTAGAGCCGCACTACGAGCAGTACTTC. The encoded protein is CASSARLEPHYEQYF.

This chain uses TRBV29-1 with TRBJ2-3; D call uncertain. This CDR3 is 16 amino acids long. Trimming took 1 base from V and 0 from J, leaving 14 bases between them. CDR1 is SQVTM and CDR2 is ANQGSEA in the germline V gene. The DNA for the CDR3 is TGCAGCGTTGAAGGGAGTGGGCGAAGAAGCACAGATACGCAGTATTTT. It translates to CSVEGSGRRSTDTQYF.

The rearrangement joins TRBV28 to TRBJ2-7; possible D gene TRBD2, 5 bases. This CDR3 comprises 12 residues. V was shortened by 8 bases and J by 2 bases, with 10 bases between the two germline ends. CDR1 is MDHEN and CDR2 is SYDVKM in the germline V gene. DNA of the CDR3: TGTGCCAGCGGAGACTACACCTACGAGCAGTACTTC. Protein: CASGDYTYEQYF. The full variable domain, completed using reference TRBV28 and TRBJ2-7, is DVKVTQSSRYLVKRTGEKVFLECVQDMDHENMFWYRQDPGLGLRLIYFSYDVKMKEKGDIPEGYSVSREKKERFSLILESASTNQTSMYLCASGDYTYEQYFGPGTRLTVT.

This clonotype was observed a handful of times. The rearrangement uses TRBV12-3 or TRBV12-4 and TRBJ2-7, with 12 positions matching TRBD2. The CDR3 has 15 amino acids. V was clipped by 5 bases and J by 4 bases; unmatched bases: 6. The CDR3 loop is CASSRTSGILYEQYF. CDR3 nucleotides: TGTGCCAGCAGTCGGACTAGCGGGATACTTTACGAGCAGTACTTC.

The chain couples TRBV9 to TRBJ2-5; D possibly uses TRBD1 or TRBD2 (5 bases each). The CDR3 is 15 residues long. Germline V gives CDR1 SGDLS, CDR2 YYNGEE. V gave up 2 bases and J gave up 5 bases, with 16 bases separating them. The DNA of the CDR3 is TGTGCCAGCAGCGTTAGGGACCCTGCACCGGAGACCCAGTACTTC. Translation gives CASSVRDPAPETQYF. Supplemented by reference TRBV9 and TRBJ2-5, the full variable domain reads DSGVTQTPKHLITATGQRVTLRCSPRSGDLSVYWYQQSLDQGLQFLIQYYNGEERAKGNILERFSAQQFPDLHSELNLSSLELGDSALYFCASSVRDPAPETQYFGPGTRLLVL.

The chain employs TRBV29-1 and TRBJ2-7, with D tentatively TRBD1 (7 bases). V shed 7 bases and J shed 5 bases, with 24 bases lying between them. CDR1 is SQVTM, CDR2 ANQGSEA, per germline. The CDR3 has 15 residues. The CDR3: CSAGKGGGWMDEQYF. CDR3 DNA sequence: TGCAGCGCTGGAAAAGGAGGGGGCTGGATGGACGAGCAGTACTTC.

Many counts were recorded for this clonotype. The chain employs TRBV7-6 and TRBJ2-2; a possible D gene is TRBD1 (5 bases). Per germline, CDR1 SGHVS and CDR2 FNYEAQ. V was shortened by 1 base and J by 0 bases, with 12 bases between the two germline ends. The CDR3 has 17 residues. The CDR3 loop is CASSLGLGRSNTGELFF. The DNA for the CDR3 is TGTGCCAGCAGCTTAGGTTTGGGGCGATCGAACACCGGGGAGCTGTTTTTT. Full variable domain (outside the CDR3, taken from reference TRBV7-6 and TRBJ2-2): GAGVSQSPRYKVTKRGQDVALRCDPISGHVSLYWYRQALGQGPEFLTYFNYEAQQDKSGLPNDRFSAERPEGSISTLTIQRTEQRDSAMYRCASSLGLGRSNTGELFFGEGSRLTVL.